The 3 T cell receptor beta chains listed next were all sequenced from one sample in a study of cytomegalovirus exposure and HLA in healthy donors. The PCR made use of 60 Vbeta and 13 Jbeta primers. TCRdb's copy holds only in-frame clones and misses some; the assay was immunoSEQ multiplex PCR. The repertoire table contains tens of thousands of clones. What was sequenced was PBMCs. The source is a woman in her late teens or twenties in good health and CMV-seronegative.

The chain recombines TRBV7-6 with TRBJ2-1, with TRBD2 identical over 7 bases. The V segment lost 5 bases and the J segment 6 bases; nucleotides outside the gene matches: 13. The CDR3 loop spans 16 amino acids. Germline V gene lookup returns CDR1 SGHVS and CDR2 FNYEAQ. The CDR3 sequence is CASSPQGLRPGNEQFF. The CDR3 DNA reads TGTGCCAGCAGCCCGCAGGGACTACGCCCGGGCAATGAGCAGTTCTTC.

This sequence joins TRBV10-3 and TRBJ1-6, with 7 bases that match TRBD1. Germline CDR1 ENHRY, CDR2 SYGVKD. V trimming: 6 bases; J trimming: 5 bases; junction bases outside the gene matches: 7. The CDR3 runs to 15 residues. CDR3 DNA sequence: TGTGCCATCAGCGACTTTGACAGGGATAATTCACCCCTCCACTTT. It translates to CAISDFDRDNSPLHF.

The chain has TRBV7-2 and TRBJ1-1; D possibly corresponds to TRBD1 (5 bases). Per the germline V gene, CDR1 is SGHTA and CDR2 is FQGNSA. Trimming stripped 1 base from V and 5 bases from J, with 14 bases between. This CDR3 is 15 amino acids long. The CDR3 reads CASSLVGGVGTEAFF. The CDR3 DNA reads as TGTGCCAGCAGCTTAGTGGGGGGGGTAGGGACTGAAGCTTTCTTT.